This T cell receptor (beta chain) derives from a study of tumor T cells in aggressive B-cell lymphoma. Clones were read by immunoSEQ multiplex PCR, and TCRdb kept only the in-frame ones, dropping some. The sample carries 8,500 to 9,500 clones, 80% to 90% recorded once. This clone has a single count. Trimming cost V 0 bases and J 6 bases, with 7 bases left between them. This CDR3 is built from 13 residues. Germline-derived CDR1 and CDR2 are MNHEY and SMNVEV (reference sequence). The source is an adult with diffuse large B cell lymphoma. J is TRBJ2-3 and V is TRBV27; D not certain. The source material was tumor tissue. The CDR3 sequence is CASSLSRPDTQYF. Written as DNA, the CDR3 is TGTGCCAGCAGTTTATCGCGGCCGGATACGCAGTATTTT.